The rows below give T cell receptor beta chains drawn from one sample of a study of blood T cell repertoires in COVID-19. The method was immunoSEQ multiplex PCR; TCRdb's version includes in-frame clones alone and lacks a portion of them. The sample carries around 55,000 clones, about nine tenths recorded once. The specimen sequenced was peripheral blood. The receptors here all came from a human donor with active COVID-19. The donor label of this sample is uncertain. CDR3s include the opening cysteine and the closing phenylalanine or tryptophan. A D gene is named only where the DNA matches it firmly. Only some rows state a clone size, as once, few, many or a class for expanded clones.

j_call | d_call | clone_size | v_call | cdr3_nt | cdr3_aa
TRBJ2-5 | TRBD1 | - | TRBV6-2/TRBV6-3 | TGTGCCAGCAGTCTTTCAGGGGGCGGAAAGACCCAGTACTTC | CASSLSGGGKTQYF
TRBJ2-2 | - | - | TRBV6-2/TRBV6-3 | TGTGCCAGCAGTTCCCCCGGACACTACGCGAACACCGGGGAGCTGTTTTTT | CASSSPGHYANTGELFF
TRBJ1-2 | TRBD1 | once | TRBV5-1 | TGCGCCAGCAGCTCTACAGGGGTGTGGGGCTACACCTTC | CASSSTGVWGYTF
TRBJ2-1 | TRBD2 | - | TRBV27 | TGTGCCAGCAGTTTATGGCTAGCGGGCCCTGATGAGCAGTTCTTC | CASSLWLAGPDEQFF
TRBJ2-4 | - | - | TRBV5-1 | TGCGCCAGCAGCGCCCAGTGGGGCGGGGGCTTCCTCAAAAACATTCAGTACTTC | CASSAQWGGGFLKNIQYF
TRBJ2-7 | - | - | TRBV3-1/TRBV3-2 | TGTGCCAGCAGTCGGGGGGCTGGCGAGCAGTACTTC | CASSRGAGEQYF
TRBJ2-5 | - | - | TRBV4-1 | TGCGCCAGCAGCCAAGTCGGGGTCTATCAAGAGACCCAGTACTTC | CASSQVGVYQETQYF
TRBJ1-2 | - | - | TRBV15 | TGTGCCACCAGCAGAGAAAGCGGGCAGAACTATGGCTACACCTTC | CATSRESGQNYGYTF
TRBJ2-1 | - | - | TRBV7-3 | TGTGCCAGCAGCTTAGGTTCCTACCGAAACAATGAGCAGTTCTTC | CASSLGSYRNNEQFF
TRBJ2-2 | - | once | TRBV3-1/TRBV3-2 | TGTGCCAGCAGCCAAGTGCCGGGACACCAATTCAGGGACGGGGAGCTGTTTTTT | CASSQVPGHQFRDGELFF
TRBJ2-3 | TRBD2 | once | TRBV7-2 | TGTGCCAGCAGCTTAGGGACTAGCGGGAGGGCAGATACGCAGTATTTT | CASSLGTSGRADTQYF
TRBJ2-3 | TRBD2 | - | TRBV28 | TGTGCCAGCAGTTTGACTAGCGGCCACACAGATACGCAGTATTTT | CASSLTSGHTDTQYF
TRBJ2-2 | - | - | TRBV10-3 | TGTGCCATCAGCCCCCCGGGTGACGGGAGAAACGGGGAGCTGTTTTTT | CAISPPGDGRNGELFF
TRBJ1-6 | - | few | TRBV5-6 | TGTGCCAGCAGCTTACAGGCTTCACCCCTCCACTTT | CASSLQASPLHF
TRBJ2-1 | - | - | TRBV5-4 | TGTGCCAGCGCTGAGAGGGCAGGGGTGAATGAGCAGTTCTTC | CASAERAGVNEQFF
TRBJ2-1 | TRBD2 | - | TRBV4-3 | TGCGCCAGCAGCCAGGTACTAGCGGGGGTCTCAAGCGAGCAGTTCTTC | CASSQVLAGVSSEQFF
TRBJ1-3 | TRBD1 | once | TRBV3-1/TRBV3-2 | TGTGCCAGCAGCCCAGGGACAGGGGCTGGAAACACCATATATTTT | CASSPGTGAGNTIYF
TRBJ2-1 | TRBD2 | few | TRBV11-3 | TGTGCCAGCAGCCTCCAGGGACTAGCCGTCAATGAGCAGTTCTTC | CASSLQGLAVNEQFF
TRBJ2-7 | - | - | TRBV10-1 | TGCGCCAGCCCCGAATACCCTAGCGCCGATTCCTACGAGCAGTACTTC | CASPEYPSADSYEQYF
TRBJ1-1 | - | once | TRBV6-5 | TGTGCCAGCACCAGGGGGAACACTGAAGCTTTCTTT | CASTRGNTEAFF
TRBJ1-2 | - | - | TRBV11-2 | TGTGCCAGCAGCTCCTCGGACAGAGCCTTTAACTATGGCTACACCTTC | CASSSSDRAFNYGYTF
TRBJ1-1 | - | - | TRBV6-5 | TGTGCCAGCAGGCGACCAGGGATCGCTGAAGCTTTCTTT | CASRRPGIAEAFF